Sequencing of this T cell receptor beta chain was carried out in a study of cytomegalovirus exposure and HLA in healthy donors. J gave up 9 bases and V 0 bases, and 9 bases lay outside the gene matches. The germline V gene encodes CDR1 MGHRA and CDR2 YSYEKL. The CDR3 runs 16 residues. The PCR was carried out with 60 Vbeta primers and 13 Jbeta primers. Measured with immunoSEQ multiplex PCR; TCRdb has only the in-frame clones, and not every one. The data show around 180,000 clones, over 60% seen once. The chain recombines TRBV4-1 with TRBJ2-2, with 8 bases that match TRBD2. The TCR was taken from a woman between 40 and 50 years old in good health and CMV-seronegative. Input material: PBMCs. The chain's CDR3 is CASSQDLDSGKWELFF. CDR3 coding DNA: TGCGCCAGCAGCCAAGATCTGGATAGCGGGAAATGGGAGCTGTTTTTT.